The source of this TCR beta chain is a study of control samples from healthy donors and cancer patients. V shed 0 bases and J shed 1 base, with 12 bases lying between them. The CDR3 has 16 amino acids. Germline V gene data show CDR1 as WNHNN and CDR2 as SYGVQD (reference sequence). Libraries were prepared by immunoSEQ multiplex PCR; TCRdb keeps only in-frame clonotypes and omits some of them. Of some 200,000 clones in the sample, over 90% were seen once. This rearrangement joins TRBV10-1 to TRBJ1-1; D unclear. The sequenced sample consisted of blood. The sequence came from a middle-aged man in good health. The CDR3 here is CASSESQGVRNTEAFF. The CDR3 DNA sequence: TGCGCCAGCAGTGAGTCTCAAGGAGTAAGGAACACTGAAGCTTTCTTT.